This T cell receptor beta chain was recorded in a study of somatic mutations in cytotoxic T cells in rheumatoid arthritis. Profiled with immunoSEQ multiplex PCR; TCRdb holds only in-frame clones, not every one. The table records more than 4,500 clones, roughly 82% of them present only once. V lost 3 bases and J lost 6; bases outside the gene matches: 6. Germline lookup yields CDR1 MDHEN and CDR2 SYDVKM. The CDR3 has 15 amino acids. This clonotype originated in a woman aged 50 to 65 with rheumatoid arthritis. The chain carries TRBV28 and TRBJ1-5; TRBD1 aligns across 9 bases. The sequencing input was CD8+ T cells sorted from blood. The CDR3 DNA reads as TGTGCCAGCAGTTTGGGACAGGGTTATCGTCAGCCCCAGCATTTT. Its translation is CASSLGQGYRQPQHF.